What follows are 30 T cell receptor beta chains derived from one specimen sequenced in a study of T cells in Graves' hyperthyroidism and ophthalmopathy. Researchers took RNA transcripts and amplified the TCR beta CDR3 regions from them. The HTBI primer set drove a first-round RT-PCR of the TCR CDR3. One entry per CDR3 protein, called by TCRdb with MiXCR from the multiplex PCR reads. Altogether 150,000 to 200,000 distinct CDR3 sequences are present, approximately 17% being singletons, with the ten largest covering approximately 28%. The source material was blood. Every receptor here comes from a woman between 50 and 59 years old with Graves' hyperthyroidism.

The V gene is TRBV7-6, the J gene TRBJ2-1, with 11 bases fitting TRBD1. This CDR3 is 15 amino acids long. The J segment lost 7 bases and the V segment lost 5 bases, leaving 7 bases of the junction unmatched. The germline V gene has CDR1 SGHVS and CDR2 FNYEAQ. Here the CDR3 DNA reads TGTGCCAGCAGCCGCGGGACAGGGGGTAGTAATGAGCAGTTCTTC. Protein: CASSRGTGGSNEQFF.

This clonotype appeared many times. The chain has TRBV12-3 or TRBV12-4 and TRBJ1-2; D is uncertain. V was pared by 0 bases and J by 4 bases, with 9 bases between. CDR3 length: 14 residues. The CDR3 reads CASSLAGVGYGYTF. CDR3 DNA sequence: TGTGCCAGCAGTTTAGCCGGGGTTGGCTATGGCTACACCTTC.

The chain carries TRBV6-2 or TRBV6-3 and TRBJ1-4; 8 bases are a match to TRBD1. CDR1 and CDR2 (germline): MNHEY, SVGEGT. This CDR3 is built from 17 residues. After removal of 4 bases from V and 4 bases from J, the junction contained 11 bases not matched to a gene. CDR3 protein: CASSSISQDRVNEKLFF. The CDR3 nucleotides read TGTGCCAGCAGTTCCATAAGTCAGGACAGGGTTAATGAAAAACTGTTTTTT.

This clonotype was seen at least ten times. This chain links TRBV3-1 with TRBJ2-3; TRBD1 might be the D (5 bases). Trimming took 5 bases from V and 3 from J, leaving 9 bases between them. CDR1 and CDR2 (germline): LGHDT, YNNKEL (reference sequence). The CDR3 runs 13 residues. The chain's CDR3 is CASSSGMTDTQYF. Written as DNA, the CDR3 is TGTGCCAGCAGCTCAGGGATGACAGATACGCAGTATTTT.

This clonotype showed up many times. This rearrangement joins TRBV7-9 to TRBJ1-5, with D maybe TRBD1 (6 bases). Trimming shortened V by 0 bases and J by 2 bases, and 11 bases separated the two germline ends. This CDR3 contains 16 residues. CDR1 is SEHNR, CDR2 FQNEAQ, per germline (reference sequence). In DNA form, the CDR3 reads TGTGCCAGCAGCTTAGCGCAGGCAGGGGGCAATCAGCCCCAGCATTTT. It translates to CASSLAQAGGNQPQHF. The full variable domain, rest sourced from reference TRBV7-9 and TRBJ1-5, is DTGVSQNPRHKITKRGQNVTFRCDPISEHNRLYWYRQTLGQGPEFLTYFQNEAQLEKSRLLSDRFSAERPKGSFSTLEIQRTEQGDSAMYLCASSLAQAGGNQPQHFGDGTRLSIL.

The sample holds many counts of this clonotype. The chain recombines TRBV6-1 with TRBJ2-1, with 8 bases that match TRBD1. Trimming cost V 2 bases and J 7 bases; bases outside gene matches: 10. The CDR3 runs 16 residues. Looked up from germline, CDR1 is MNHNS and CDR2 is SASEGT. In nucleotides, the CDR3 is TGTGCCAGCAGTGAATGGGGCAGGGGGCGAAAGAATGAGCAGTTCTTC. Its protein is CASSEWGRGRKNEQFF.

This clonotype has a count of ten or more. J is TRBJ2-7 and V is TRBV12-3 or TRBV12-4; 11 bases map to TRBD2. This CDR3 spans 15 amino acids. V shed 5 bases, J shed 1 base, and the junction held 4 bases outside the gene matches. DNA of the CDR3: TGTGCCAGCAGTAGAATAGCGGGGGGGTCCTACGAGCAGTACTTC. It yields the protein CASSRIAGGSYEQYF.

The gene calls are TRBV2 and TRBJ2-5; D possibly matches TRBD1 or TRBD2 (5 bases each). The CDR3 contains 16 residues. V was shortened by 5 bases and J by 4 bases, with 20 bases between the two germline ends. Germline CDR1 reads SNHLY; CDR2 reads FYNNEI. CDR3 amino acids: CASSPLDKVGPETQYF. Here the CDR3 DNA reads TGTGCCAGCAGTCCCCTGGACAAGGTGGGACCAGAGACCCAGTACTTC.

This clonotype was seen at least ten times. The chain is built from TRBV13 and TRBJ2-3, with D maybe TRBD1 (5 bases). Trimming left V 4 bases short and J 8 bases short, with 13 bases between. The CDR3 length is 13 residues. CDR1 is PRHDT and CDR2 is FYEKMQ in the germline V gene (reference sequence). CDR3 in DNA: TGTGCCAGCAGCTCCCTGGGGCAGGGTACGCAGTATTTT. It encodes CASSSLGQGTQYF. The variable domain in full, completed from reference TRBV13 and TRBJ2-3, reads AAGVIQSPRHLIKEKRETATLKCYPIPRHDTVYWYQQGPGQDPQFLISFYEKMQSDKGSIPDRFSAQQFSDYHSELNMSSLELGDSALYFCASSSLGQGTQYFGPGTRLTVL.

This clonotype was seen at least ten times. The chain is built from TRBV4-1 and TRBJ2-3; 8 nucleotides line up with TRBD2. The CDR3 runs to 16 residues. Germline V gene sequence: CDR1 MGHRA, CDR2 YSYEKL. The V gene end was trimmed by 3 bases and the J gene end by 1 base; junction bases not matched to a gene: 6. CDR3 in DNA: TGCGCCAGCAGCCATTCCGGGACTAGGGGCACAGATACGCAGTATTTT. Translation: CASSHSGTRGTDTQYF.

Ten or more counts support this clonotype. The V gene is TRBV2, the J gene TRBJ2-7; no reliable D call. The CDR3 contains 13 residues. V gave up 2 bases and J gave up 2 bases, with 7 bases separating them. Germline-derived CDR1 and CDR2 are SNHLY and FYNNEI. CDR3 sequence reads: CASSEQVTYEQYF. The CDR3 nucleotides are TGTGCCAGCAGTGAACAGGTTACCTACGAGCAGTACTTC.

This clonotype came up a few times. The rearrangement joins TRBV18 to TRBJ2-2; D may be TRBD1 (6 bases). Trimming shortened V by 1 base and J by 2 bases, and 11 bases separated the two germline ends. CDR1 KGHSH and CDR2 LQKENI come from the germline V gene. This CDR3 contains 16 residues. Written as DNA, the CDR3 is TGTGCCAGCTCACCACAGAGGACAGATAACACCGGGGAGCTGTTTTTT. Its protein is CASSPQRTDNTGELFF.

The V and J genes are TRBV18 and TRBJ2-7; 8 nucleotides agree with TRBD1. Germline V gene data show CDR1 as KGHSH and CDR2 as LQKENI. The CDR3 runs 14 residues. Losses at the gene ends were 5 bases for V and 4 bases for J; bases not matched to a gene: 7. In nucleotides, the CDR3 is TGTGCCAGCTCAGATGGACAGGGAGAGTACGAGCAGTACTTC. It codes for CASSDGQGEYEQYF.

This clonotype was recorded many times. CDR3: CSAPGGGWTEAFF. The CDR3 DNA sequence: TGCAGTGCCCCGGGAGGGGGGTGGACTGAAGCTTTCTTT. V is TRBV20-1 and J is TRBJ1-1, with TRBD1 as a possible D gene (6 bases). Germline V gene lookup returns CDR1 DFQATT and CDR2 SNEGSKA (reference sequence). The CDR3 runs to 13 residues. V was shortened by 6 bases and J by 5 bases, with 16 bases between the two germline ends.

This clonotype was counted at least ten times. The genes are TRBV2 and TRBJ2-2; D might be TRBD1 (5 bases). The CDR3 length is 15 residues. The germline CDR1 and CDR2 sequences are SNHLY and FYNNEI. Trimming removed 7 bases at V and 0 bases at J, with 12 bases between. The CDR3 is CASTEQETNTGELFF. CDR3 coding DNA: TGTGCCAGCACCGAACAGGAAACGAACACCGGGGAGCTGTTTTTT.

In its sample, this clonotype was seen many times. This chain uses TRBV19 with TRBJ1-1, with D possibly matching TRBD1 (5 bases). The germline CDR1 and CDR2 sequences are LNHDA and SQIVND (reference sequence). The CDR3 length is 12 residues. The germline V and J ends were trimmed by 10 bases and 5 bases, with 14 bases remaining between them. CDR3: CATTRGATEAFF. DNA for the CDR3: TGTGCCACCACTAGAGGGGCAACTGAAGCTTTCTTT.

The CDR3 spells CSVRAGGYEQYF. CDR3 DNA sequence: TGCAGCGTTAGAGCGGGAGGGTACGAGCAGTACTTC. The chain joins TRBV29-1 to TRBJ2-7; TRBD2 aligns across 10 bases. This CDR3 spans 12 amino acids. Germline V CDR1 and CDR2: SQVTM, ANQGSEA. V gave up 5 bases and J gave up 4 bases; unmatched junction bases: 2.

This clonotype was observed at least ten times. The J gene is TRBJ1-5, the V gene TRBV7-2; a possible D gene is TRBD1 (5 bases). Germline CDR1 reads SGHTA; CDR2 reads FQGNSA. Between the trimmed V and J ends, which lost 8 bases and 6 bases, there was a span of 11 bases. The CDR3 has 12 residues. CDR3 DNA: TGTGCCAGCCAGAAGAGGGGTCAGCCCCAGCATTTT. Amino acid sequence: CASQKRGQPQHF.

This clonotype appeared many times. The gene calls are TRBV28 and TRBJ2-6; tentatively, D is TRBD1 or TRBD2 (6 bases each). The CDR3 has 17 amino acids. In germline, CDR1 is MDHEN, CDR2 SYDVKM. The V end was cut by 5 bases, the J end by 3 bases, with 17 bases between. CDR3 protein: CASSESGGLVGANVLTF. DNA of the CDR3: TGTGCCAGCAGTGAGAGTGGGGGGCTCGTTGGGGCCAACGTCCTGACTTTC.

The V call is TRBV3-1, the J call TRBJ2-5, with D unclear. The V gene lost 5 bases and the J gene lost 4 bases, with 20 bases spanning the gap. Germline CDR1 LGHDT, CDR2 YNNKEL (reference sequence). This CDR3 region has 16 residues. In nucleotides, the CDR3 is TGTGCCAGCAGCAGCCATACTTTAGGGTGGGGAGAGACCCAGTACTTC. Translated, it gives CASSSHTLGWGETQYF.

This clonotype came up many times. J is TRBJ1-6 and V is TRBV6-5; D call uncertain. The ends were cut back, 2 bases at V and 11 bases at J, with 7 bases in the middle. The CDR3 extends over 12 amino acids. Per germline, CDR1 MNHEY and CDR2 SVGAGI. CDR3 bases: TGTGCCAGCAGTTACCCGGGAGCACCCCTCCACTTT. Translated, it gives CASSYPGAPLHF.

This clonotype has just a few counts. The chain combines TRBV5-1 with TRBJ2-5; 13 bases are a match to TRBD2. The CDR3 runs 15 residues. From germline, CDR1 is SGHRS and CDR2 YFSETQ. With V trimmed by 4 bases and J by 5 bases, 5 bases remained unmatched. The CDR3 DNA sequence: TGCGCCAGCAGCGCGGGACTAGCGGGGCGGGAGACCCAGTACTTC. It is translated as CASSAGLAGRETQYF.

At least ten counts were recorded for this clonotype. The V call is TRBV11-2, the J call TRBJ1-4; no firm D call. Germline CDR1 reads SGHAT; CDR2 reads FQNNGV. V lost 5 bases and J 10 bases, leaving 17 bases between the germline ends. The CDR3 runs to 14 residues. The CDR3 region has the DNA TGTGCCAGCAGCCCGGGTCCCCGAGGAGGAAAACTGTTTTTT. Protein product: CASSPGPRGGKLFF.

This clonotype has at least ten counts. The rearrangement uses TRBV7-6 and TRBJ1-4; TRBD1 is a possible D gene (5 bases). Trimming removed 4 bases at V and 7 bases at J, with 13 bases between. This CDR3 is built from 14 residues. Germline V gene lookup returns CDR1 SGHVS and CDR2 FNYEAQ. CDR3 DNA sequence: TGTGCCAGCAGCTCAGGGATCTCGAGTGAAAAACTGTTTTTT. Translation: CASSSGISSEKLFF. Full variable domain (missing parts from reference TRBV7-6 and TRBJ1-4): GAGVSQSPRYKVTKRGQDVALRCDPISGHVSLYWYRQALGQGPEFLTYFNYEAQQDKSGLPNDRFSAERPEGSISTLTIQRTEQRDSAMYRCASSSGISSEKLFFGSGTQLSVL.

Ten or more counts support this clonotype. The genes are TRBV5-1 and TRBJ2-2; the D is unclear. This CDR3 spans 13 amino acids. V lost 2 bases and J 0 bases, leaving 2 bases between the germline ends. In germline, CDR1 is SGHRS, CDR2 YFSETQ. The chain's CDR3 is CASSFPNTGELFF. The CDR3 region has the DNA TGCGCCAGCAGCTTTCCGAACACCGGGGAGCTGTTTTTT.

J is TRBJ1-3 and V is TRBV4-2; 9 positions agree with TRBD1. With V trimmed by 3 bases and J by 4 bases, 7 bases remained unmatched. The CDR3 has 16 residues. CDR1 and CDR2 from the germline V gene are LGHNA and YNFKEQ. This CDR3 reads CASSHATGGTGNTIYF. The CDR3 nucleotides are TGTGCCAGCAGCCATGCGACAGGGGGGACGGGAAACACCATATATTTT.

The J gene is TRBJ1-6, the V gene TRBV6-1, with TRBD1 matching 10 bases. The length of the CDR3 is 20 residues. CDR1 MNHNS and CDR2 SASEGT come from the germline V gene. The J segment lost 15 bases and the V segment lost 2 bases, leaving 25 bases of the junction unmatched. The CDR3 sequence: CASSETAGLGQGSSGLFLHF. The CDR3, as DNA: TGTGCCAGCAGTGAAACGGCAGGGCTGGGACAGGGGTCAAGCGGTCTCTTCCTCCACTTT.

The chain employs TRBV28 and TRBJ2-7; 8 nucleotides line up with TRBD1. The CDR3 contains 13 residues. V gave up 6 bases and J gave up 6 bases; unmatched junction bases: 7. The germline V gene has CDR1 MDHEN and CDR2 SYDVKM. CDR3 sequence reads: CASRIGTGGEQYF. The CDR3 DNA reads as TGTGCCAGCAGAATCGGGACAGGTGGCGAGCAGTACTTC. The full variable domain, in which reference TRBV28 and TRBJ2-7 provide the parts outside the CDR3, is DVKVTQSSRYLVKRTGEKVFLECVQDMDHENMFWYRQDPGLGLRLIYFSYDVKMKEKGDIPEGYSVSREKKERFSLILESASTNQTSMYLCASRIGTGGEQYFGPGTRLTVT.

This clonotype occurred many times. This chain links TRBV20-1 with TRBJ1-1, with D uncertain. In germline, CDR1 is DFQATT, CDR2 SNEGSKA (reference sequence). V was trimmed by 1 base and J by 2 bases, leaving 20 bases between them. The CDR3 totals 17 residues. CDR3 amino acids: CSARGFLFGRANTEAFF. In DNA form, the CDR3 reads TGCAGTGCTAGAGGCTTTCTTTTTGGCAGAGCCAACACTGAAGCTTTCTTT.

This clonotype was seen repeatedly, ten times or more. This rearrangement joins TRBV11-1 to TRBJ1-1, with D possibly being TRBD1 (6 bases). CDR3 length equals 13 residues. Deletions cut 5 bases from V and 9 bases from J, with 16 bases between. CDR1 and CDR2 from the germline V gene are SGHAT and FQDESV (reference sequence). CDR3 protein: CASSPDVQGKAFF. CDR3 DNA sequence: TGTGCCAGCAGCCCAGATGTACAGGGAAAAGCTTTCTTT.